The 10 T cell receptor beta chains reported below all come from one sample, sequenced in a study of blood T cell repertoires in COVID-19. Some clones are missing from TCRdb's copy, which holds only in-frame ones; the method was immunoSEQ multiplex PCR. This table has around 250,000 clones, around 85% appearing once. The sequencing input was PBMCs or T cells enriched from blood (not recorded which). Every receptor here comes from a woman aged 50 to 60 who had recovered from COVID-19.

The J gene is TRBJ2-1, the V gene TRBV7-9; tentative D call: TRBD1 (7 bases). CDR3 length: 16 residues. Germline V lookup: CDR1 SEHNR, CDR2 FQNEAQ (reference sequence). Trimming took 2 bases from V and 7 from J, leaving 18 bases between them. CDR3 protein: CASSLPFEQGRNEQFF. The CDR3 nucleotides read TGTGCCAGCAGCTTACCCTTTGAACAGGGGAGGAATGAGCAGTTCTTC.

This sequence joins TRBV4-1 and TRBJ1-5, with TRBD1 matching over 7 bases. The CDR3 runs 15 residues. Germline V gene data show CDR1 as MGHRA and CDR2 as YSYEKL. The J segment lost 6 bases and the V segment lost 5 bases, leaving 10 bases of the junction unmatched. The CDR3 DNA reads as TGCGCCAGCAGCTATACAACAGGGGACCTTCAGCCCCAGCATTTT. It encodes CASSYTTGDLQPQHF.

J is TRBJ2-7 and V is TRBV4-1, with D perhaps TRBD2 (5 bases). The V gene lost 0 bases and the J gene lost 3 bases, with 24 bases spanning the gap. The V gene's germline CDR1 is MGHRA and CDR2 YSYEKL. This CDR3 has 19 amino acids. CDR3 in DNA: TGCGCCAGCAGCCAAGATTTTGGTTTCGCTTCGAGGGTTAACTACGAGCAGTACTTC. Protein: CASSQDFGFASRVNYEQYF.

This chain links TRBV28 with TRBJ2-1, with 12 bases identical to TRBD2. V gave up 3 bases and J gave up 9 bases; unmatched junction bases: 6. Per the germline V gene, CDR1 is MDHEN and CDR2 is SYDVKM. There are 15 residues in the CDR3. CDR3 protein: CASSFDGLAGFEQFF. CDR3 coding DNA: TGTGCCAGCAGTTTCGACGGACTAGCGGGATTTGAGCAGTTCTTC.

The CDR3 region is CSVEGTGGPWYEQFF. The CDR3 region has the DNA TGCAGCGTTGAGGGGACGGGAGGGCCTTGGTATGAGCAGTTCTTC. V and J are TRBV29-1 and TRBJ2-1; 8 nucleotides match TRBD2. This CDR3 is 15 amino acids long. The ends lost 3 bases at V and 8 bases at J; junction bases unmatched: 12. Germline V gives CDR1 SQVTM, CDR2 ANQGSEA.

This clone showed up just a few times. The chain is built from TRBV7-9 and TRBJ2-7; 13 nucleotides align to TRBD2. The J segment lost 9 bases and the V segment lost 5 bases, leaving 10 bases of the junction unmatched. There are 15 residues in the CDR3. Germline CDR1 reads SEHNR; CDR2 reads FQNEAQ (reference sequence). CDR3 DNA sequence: TGTGCCAGCAGCCAGGGACTAGCGGGGACTACGACGCAGTACTTC. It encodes CASSQGLAGTTTQYF.

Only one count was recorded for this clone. The CDR3 DNA sequence: TGCGCCAGCAGCTTGGGGCCGACAGGCACGAATCAGCCCCAGCATTTT. It specifies CASSLGPTGTNQPQHF. The chain combines TRBV5-1 with TRBJ1-5; tentatively, D is TRBD1 (6 bases). From germline, CDR1 is SGHRS and CDR2 YFSETQ. V lost 0 bases, J lost 4 bases, and 14 bases lay in between. The CDR3 is 16 amino acids.

CDR3 sequence reads: CASSAGTGTYNEQFF. The CDR3 DNA sequence: TGTGCCAGCAGTGCCGGGACAGGGACATACAATGAGCAGTTCTTC. V gene TRBV2 combines with J gene TRBJ2-1, with 9 nucleotides matching TRBD1. Per germline, CDR1 SNHLY and CDR2 FYNNEI. CDR3 length: 15 amino acids. The V gene end was trimmed by 4 bases and the J gene end by 4 bases; junction bases not matched to a gene: 5.

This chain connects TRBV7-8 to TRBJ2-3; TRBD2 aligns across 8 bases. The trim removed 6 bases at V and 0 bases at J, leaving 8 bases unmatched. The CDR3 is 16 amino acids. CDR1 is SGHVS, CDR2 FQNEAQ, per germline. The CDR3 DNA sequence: TGTGCCAGCAGTTCTCGACTAGCGATTAGCACAGATACGCAGTATTTT. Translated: CASSSRLAISTDTQYF. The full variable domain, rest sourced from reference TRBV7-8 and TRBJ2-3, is GAGVSQSPRYKVAKRGQDVALRCDPISGHVSLFWYQQALGQGPEFLTYFQNEAQLDKSGLPSDRFFAERPEGSVSTLKIQRTQQEDSAVYLCASSSRLAISTDTQYFGPGTRLTVL.

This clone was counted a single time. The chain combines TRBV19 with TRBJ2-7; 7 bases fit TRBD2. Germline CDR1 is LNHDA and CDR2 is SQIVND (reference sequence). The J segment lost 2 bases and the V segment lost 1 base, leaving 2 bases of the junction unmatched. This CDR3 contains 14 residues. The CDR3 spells CASSIGEGTYEQYF. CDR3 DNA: TGTGCCAGTAGTATAGGGGAGGGAACCTACGAGCAGTACTTC. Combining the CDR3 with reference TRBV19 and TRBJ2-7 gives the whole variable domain DGGITQSPKYLFRKEGQNVTLSCEQNLNHDAMYWYRQDPGQGLRLIYYSQIVNDFQKGDIAEGYSVSREKKESFPLTVTSAQKNPTAFYLCASSIGEGTYEQYFGPGTRLTVT.